Listed below are T cell receptor beta chains from one sample, sequenced in a study of immune evolution from preneoplasia to lung adenocarcinoma. Data came from immunoSEQ multiplex PCR; TCRdb stores just in-frame clones and leaves some out. The table lists several thousand clones, less than 80% of them singletons. Specimen: FFPE adjacent normal lung tissue. These receptors originate from a person aged 55-80 years with lung adenocarcinoma. CDR3s include the opening cysteine and the closing phenylalanine or tryptophan. A D gene is named only where the DNA matches it firmly. Not all rows give a size; the values are once, few, many and, for expanded clones, a class.

abundance	v_gene	d_gene	j_gene	CDR3aa	CDR3nt
-	TRBV11-2	TRBD2	TRBJ2-7	CASSYPLGTSVPYEQYF	TGTGCCAGCAGCTACCCACTCGGGACTAGCGTCCCCTACGAGCAGTACTTC
-	TRBV5-5	TRBD1	TRBJ1-5	CASSYNPTGGDQPQHF	TGTGCCAGCAGCTACAACCCGACAGGGGGGGATCAGCCCCAGCATTTT
-	TRBV10-3	-	TRBJ1-4	CAISKWGKEKLFF	TGTGCCATCAGTAAATGGGGCAAGGAAAAACTGTTTTTT
-	TRBV5-4	-	TRBJ2-7	CASSVEGQAYEQYF	TGTGCCAGCAGCGTAGAAGGGCAAGCCTACGAGCAGTACTTC
-	TRBV30	-	TRBJ1-3	CAWSPPRNTIYF	TGTGCCTGGAGTCCCCCCAGAAACACCATATATTTT
few	TRBV19	-	TRBJ2-4	CASSTLRGTHKNIQYF	TGTGCCAGTAGTACCCTACGCGGGACCCACAAAAACATTCAGTACTTC
-	TRBV5-6	TRBD1	TRBJ1-1	CASSLGRDRGTEAFF	TGTGCCAGCAGCTTGGGCCGGGACAGGGGAACTGAAGCTTTCTTT
-	TRBV9	-	TRBJ1-4	CASSVAQDFNEKLFF	TGTGCCAGCAGCGTAGCCCAGGATTTTAATGAAAAACTGTTTTTT
-	TRBV2	-	TRBJ2-2	CASSQEGPANTGELFF	TGTGCCAGCAGTCAAGAAGGACCCGCGAACACCGGGGAGCTGTTTTTT
-	TRBV12-5	-	TRBJ1-5	CASGLEQHSNQPQHF	TGTGCTAGTGGTTTGGAACAACATAGCAATCAGCCCCAGCATTTT
-	TRBV5-1	TRBD1	TRBJ2-5	CASSRLGGSSGETQYF	TGCGCCAGCAGCCGCTTAGGGGGCTCCTCTGGGGAGACCCAGTACTTC
-	TRBV19	-	TRBJ1-5	CASSTEGSSFQPQHF	TGTGCCAGTAGTACTGAGGGGTCCAGTTTTCAGCCCCAGCATTTT
-	TRBV30	-	TRBJ2-5	CAWSVLMQETQYF	TGTGCCTGGAGTGTACTAATGCAAGAGACCCAGTACTTC
-	TRBV9	-	TRBJ1-1	CASSVGVTGVSEAFF	TGTGCCAGCAGCGTAGGTGTCACGGGTGTATCCGAAGCTTTCTTT
-	TRBV6-5	-	TRBJ1-5	CASHPGFSNQPQHF	TGTGCCAGTCATCCAGGGTTTAGCAATCAGCCCCAGCATTTT
-	TRBV5-4	-	TRBJ2-5	CASSPHTGGVGQETQYF	TGTGCCAGCAGCCCTCATACCGGGGGCGTTGGGCAAGAGACCCAGTACTTC
once	TRBV5-1	TRBD1	TRBJ1-4	CASSLGQADEKLFF	TGCGCCAGCAGCCTAGGACAGGCGGATGAAAAACTGTTTTTT
-	TRBV18	-	TRBJ2-7	CASSPDLSHEQYF	TGTGCCAGCTCACCAGACCTCAGCCACGAGCAGTACTTC
-	TRBV19	TRBD2	TRBJ2-3	CASRPGGGRSDTQYF	TGTGCCAGTAGGCCGGGAGGCGGGAGGTCAGATACGCAGTATTTT
large	TRBV28	-	TRBJ2-7	CASSLVSSYEQYF	TGTGCCAGCAGCCTGGTTAGCTCCTACGAGCAGTACTTC
-	TRBV27	-	TRBJ2-7	CASSLMAEGEQYF	TGTGCCAGCAGTTTGATGGCTGAGGGCGAGCAGTACTTC
once	TRBV5-8	-	TRBJ1-5	CASSLDFDYSNQPQHF	TGTGCCAGCAGCTTGGATTTTGATTATAGCAATCAGCCCCAGCATTTT
-	TRBV6-5	-	TRBJ2-2	CASSYETGFGELFF	TGTGCCAGCAGTTACGAGACAGGCTTTGGGGAGCTGTTTTTT
few	TRBV19	-	TRBJ2-1	CASNGGLGDEQFF	TGTGCCAGTAATGGCGGGTTGGGCGATGAGCAGTTCTTC
-	TRBV4-1	-	TRBJ1-5	CASSQVTDQPQHF	TGCGCCAGCAGCCAAGTTACGGATCAGCCCCAGCATTTT
-	TRBV11-3	-	TRBJ2-5	CASSLVPGAGETQYF	TGTGCCAGCAGCTTAGTGCCAGGGGCTGGAGAGACCCAGTACTTC
hyperexpanded	TRBV9	TRBD1	TRBJ1-4	CASSLSRGGQTNEKLFF	TGTGCCAGCAGCCTTTCCCGAGGGGGACAGACTAATGAAAAACTGTTTTTT
-	TRBV6-1	-	TRBJ1-1	CASSAYRESTEAFF	TGTGCCAGCAGTGCCTACAGGGAGAGCACTGAAGCTTTCTTT
-	TRBV2	TRBD2	TRBJ2-7	CASSESFGLGLAGDAYEQYF	TGTGCCAGCAGTGAAAGTTTCGGGCTGGGACTAGCGGGAGACGCCTACGAGCAGTACTTC
-	TRBV11-2	-	TRBJ1-5	CASSLGTGNQPQHF	TGTGCCAGCAGCTTAGGGACAGGCAATCAGCCCCAGCATTTT
-	TRBV4-2	-	TRBJ2-6	CASSGLWLQSRANVLTF	TGTGCCAGCAGCGGCCTCTGGTTACAAAGTCGGGCCAACGTCCTGACTTTC
-	TRBV7-9	-	TRBJ2-2	CASTWNPTHGELFF	TGTGCCAGCACCTGGAACCCAACTCACGGGGAGCTGTTTTTT
-	TRBV21-1	-	TRBJ1-5	CASRSRDQPQHF	TGTGCCAGCAGGTCCCGCGATCAGCCCCAGCATTTT
-	TRBV2	-	TRBJ2-1	CASSAARSGNNEQFF	TGTGCCAGCAGCGCGGCCCGTTCGGGGAATAATGAGCAGTTCTTC
once	TRBV2	TRBD1	TRBJ1-1	CASSETGVGNTEAFF	TGTGCCAGCAGTGAAACAGGGGTAGGAAACACTGAAGCTTTCTTT
-	TRBV6-1	-	TRBJ2-1	CASSEAGGGLNEQFF	TGTGCCAGCAGTGAAGCTGGGGGCGGCTTGAATGAGCAGTTCTTC
-	TRBV7-6	-	TRBJ1-1	CASSSVGRGPTEAFF	TGTGCCAGCAGCTCGGTAGGCAGGGGTCCCACTGAAGCTTTCTTT
-	TRBV7-3	TRBD2	TRBJ2-1	CASSPGTSEYNEQFF	TGTGCCAGCAGCCCAGGGACTAGCGAGTACAATGAGCAGTTCTTC
-	TRBV5-1	-	TRBJ2-5	CASSLFSEQETQYF	TGCGCCAGCAGCTTGTTCAGCGAGCAAGAGACCCAGTACTTC
-	TRBV6-5	TRBD2	TRBJ2-1	CASSYSRREGNEQFF	TGTGCCAGCAGTTACTCCCGACGGGAGGGGAATGAGCAGTTCTTC